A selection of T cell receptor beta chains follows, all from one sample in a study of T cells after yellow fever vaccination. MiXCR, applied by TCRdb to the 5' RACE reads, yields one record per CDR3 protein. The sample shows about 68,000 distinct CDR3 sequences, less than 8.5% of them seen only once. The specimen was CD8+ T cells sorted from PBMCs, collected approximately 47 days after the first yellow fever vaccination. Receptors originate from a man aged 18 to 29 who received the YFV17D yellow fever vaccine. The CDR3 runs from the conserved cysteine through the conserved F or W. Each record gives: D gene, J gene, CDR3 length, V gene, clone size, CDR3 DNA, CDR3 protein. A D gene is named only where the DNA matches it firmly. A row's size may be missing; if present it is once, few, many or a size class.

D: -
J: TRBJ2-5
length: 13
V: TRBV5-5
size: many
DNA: TGTGCCAGCACCTCCGGGACTTGGGAGACCCAGTACTTC
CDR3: CASTSGTWETQYF

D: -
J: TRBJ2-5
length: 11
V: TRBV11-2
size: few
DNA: TGTGCCAGCAGCCTCCTTACAGTCCAGTACTTC
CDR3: CASSLLTVQYF

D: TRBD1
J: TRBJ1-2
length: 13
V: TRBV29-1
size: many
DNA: TGCAGCGCTCAGGGGGGACTTAACTATGGCTACACCTTC
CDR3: CSAQGGLNYGYTF

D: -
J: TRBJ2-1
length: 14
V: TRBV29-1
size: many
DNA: TGCAGCGTGAACAGGGAAATCCCCTACAATGAGCAGTTCTTC
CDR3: CSVNREIPYNEQFF

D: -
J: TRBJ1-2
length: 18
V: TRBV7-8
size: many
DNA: TGTGCCAGCAGCTTAGCGGCGGGGGGCGCGGGGCTGGGCTATGGCTACACCTTC
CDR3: CASSLAAGGAGLGYGYTF

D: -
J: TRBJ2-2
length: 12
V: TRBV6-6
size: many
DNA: TGTGCCAGCCGACGGGGGATCGGGGAGCTGTTTTTT
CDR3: CASRRGIGELFF

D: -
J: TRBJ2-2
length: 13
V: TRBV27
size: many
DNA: TGTGCCAGCAGTTTTGGGGAATCCGGGGAGCTGTTTTTT
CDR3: CASSFGESGELFF

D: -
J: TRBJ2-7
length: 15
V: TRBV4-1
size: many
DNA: TGCGCCAGCAGCCAGACCAGGCTTAGCTCCTACGAGCAGTACTTC
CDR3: CASSQTRLSSYEQYF

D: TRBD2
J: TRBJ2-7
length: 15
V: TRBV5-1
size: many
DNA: TGCGCCAGCAGCCCCACAGCGGGGGACTCCTACGAGCAGTACTTC
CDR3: CASSPTAGDSYEQYF

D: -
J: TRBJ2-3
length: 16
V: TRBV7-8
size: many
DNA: TGTGCCAGCAGCTTAACGTGGCGGAGGGGGACAGATACGCAGTATTTT
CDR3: CASSLTWRRGTDTQYF

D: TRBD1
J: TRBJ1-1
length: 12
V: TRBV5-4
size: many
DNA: TGTGCCAGCAGCGGGCAGGGGGCTGAAGCTTTCTTT
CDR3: CASSGQGAEAFF

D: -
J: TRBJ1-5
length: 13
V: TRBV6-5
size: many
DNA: TGTGCCAGCAGTCCGGGAGGCAATCAGCCCCAGCATTTT
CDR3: CASSPGGNQPQHF

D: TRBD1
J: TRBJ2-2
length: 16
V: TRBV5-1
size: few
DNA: TGCGCCAGCAGCTCGACCGGGACAGGGAACACCGGGGAGCTGTTTTTT
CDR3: CASSSTGTGNTGELFF

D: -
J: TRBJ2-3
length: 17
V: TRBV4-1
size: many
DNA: TGCGCCAGCAGCCAAGTCTACGGGGGTCCTCGCACAGATACGCAGTATTTT
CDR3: CASSQVYGGPRTDTQYF

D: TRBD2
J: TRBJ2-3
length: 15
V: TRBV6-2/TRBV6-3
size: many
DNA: TGTGCCAGCAGTTTAGACAGCGGGGGCACAGATACGCAGTATTTT
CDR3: CASSLDSGGTDTQYF

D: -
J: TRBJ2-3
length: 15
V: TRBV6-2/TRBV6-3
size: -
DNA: TGTGCCAGCTCGGGACTCCTAATTGGCACAGATACGCAGTATTTT
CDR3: CASSGLLIGTDTQYF

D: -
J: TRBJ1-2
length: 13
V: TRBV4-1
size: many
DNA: TGCGCCAGCAGCCAAGAGGGACACTATGGCTACACCTTC
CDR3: CASSQEGHYGYTF

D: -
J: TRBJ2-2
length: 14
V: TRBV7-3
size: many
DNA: TGTGCCAGCAGCTCCAGACCAAACACCGGGGAGCTGTTTTTT
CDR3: CASSSRPNTGELFF

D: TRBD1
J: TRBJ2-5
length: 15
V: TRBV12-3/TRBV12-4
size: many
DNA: TGTGCCAGCAGTTCCGACGAGGACAGGAGAGAGACCCAGTACTTC
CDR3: CASSSDEDRRETQYF

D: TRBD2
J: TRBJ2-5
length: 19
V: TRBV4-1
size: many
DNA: TGCGCCAGCAGCCAAGTAGGCCCGACTAGCGGCCTTCTCCAAGAGACCCAGTACTTC
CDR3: CASSQVGPTSGLLQETQYF

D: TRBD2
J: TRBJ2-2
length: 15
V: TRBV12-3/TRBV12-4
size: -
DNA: TGTGCCAGCAGGACTAGCGATTATAACACCGGGGAGCTGTTTTTT
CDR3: CASRTSDYNTGELFF

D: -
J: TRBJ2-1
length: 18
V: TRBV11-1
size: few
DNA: TGTGCCAGCAGCGACCCCGGGGCAGGTTGGAGCTCCTACAATGAGCAGTTCTTC
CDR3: CASSDPGAGWSSYNEQFF